The T cell receptor (beta chain) under discussion was sequenced for a study of CXCR3-negative and CXCR3-positive naive CD8 T cells. The CDR3 sequence is 14 residues long. Germline lookup yields CDR1 DFQATT and CDR2 SNEGSKA (reference sequence). The TRB cDNA libraries were prepared by 5' RACE with UMI labels. TCRdb reworked the 5' RACE reads into one entry per CDR3 protein, no DNA. This sample's clone table lists around 140,000 distinct CDR3 sequences. Naivety in CD8+ T cells corresponded to a CD45RO-CCR7+CD27+CD95- phenotype. Material: naive CXCR3- CD8+ T cells from blood. The sample's subset: CD45RO-CCR7+CD27+CD95- naive CD8+ T cells lacking CXCR3 (TNR3-). The origin of this receptor is a human donor in good health. Some clones in this sample may be carry-over from other donors' samples. The gene calls are TRBV20-1 and TRBJ2-2; the D call from TCRdb, TRBD1, cannot be confirmed without DNA. The CDR3 loop is CSARGGGAAGELFF.